This T cell receptor beta chain is from a study of T cell responses to AZD1222 COVID-19 vaccine. In regard to this clone: Antigen specificity is unknown.

The study's findings and limits: Following two doses of AZD1222, Spike-specific TCR breadth and depth rose.

The assay was immunoSEQ multiplex PCR, and TCRdb's table has in-frame clones only and misses some. The table records tens of thousands of clones, approximately 88% of them present only once. V lost 0 bases to trimming and J lost 5 bases; unmatched junction nucleotides: 11. Looked up from germline, CDR1 is SGHNT and CDR2 is YENEEA. CDR3 length: 18 amino acids. This clonotype originated in an adult who received the AZD1222 COVID-19 vaccine. Sequences were derived from peripheral blood, sampled 28 days after the second AZD1222 dose. The J gene is TRBJ2-3, the V gene TRBV11-3; 10 positions agree with TRBD2. CDR3 amino acids: CASSLDPASGGLGDTQYF. CDR3 coding DNA: TGTGCCAGCAGCTTAGATCCTGCTAGCGGGGGCCTAGGAGATACGCAGTATTTT.